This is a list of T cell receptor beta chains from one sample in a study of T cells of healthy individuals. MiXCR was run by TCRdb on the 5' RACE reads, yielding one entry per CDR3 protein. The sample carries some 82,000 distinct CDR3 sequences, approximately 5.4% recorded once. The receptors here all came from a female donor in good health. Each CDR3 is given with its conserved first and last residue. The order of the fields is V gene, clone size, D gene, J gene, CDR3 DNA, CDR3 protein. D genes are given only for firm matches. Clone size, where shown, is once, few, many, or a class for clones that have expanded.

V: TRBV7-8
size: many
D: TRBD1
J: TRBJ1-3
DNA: TGTGCCAGCAGCTCGGACAGGGGGTCCCGAAACTCTGGAAACACCATATATTTT
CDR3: CASSSDRGSRNSGNTIYF

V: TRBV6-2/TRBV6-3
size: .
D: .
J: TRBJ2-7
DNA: TGTGCCAGCAGAGGGGGTATCACGCCCTACGAGCAGTACTTC
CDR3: CASRGGITPYEQYF

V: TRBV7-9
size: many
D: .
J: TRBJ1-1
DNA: TGTGCCAGCATTCTCCAAGGGTCCCCAGGGACTGAAGCTTTCTTT
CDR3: CASILQGSPGTEAFF

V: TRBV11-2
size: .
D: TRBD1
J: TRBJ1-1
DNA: TGTGCCAGCAGCTCAGCCGGGACAGGGGGCGGGAGGGCTTTCTTT
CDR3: CASSSAGTGGGRAFF

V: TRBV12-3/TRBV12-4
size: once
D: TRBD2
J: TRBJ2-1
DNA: TGTGCCAGCAGTTTAATTGGCGGGAGGGTCGAGTTCTTC
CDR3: CASSLIGGRVEFF

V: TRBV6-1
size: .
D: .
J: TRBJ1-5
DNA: TGTGCCAGCAGGGAAAGCAATCAGCCCCAGCATTTT
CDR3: CASRESNQPQHF

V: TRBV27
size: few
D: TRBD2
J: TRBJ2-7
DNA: TGTGCCAGCAGTCTAACCCGGGGGGACTACTCCTACGAGCAGTACTTC
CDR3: CASSLTRGDYSYEQYF

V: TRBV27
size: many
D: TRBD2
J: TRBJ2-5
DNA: TGTGCCAGCAGTCCCGGGACTAGCGGGGCGGAGACCCAGTACTTC
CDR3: CASSPGTSGAETQYF

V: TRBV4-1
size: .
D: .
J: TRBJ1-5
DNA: TGCGCCAGCAGCCAACTAAGGCTTTCCAATCAGCCCCAGCATTTT
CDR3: CASSQLRLSNQPQHF

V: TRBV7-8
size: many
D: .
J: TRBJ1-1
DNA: TGTGCCAGCAGCTTAGGCCGGGGCCAGGGATTGAACACTGAAGCTTTCTTT
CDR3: CASSLGRGQGLNTEAFF

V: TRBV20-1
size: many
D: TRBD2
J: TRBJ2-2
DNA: TGCAGTGCTAGTAGCGGGAGGCCCGCCGGGGAGCTGTTTTTT
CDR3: CSASSGRPAGELFF

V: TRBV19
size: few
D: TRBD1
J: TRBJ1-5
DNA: TGTGCCAGTAGTATGTCGGGAGGGGGCACCCAGCATTTT
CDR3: CASSMSGGGTQHF

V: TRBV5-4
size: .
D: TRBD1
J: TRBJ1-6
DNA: TGTGCCAGCAGCTTGGAGACAGGGCGGAATTCACCCCTCCACTTT
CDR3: CASSLETGRNSPLHF

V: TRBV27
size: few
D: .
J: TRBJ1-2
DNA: TGTGCCAGCAGCCCCACCCCGTGGGCTGGCTACACCTTC
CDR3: CASSPTPWAGYTF

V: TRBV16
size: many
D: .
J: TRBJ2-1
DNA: TGTGCCAGCACCCCAATTAGGGTAAAATACAATGAGCAGTTCTTC
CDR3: CASTPIRVKYNEQFF

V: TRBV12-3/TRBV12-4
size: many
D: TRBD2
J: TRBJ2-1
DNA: TGTGCCAGCAGTGGGGGACTAGCGGACGCCTATCGCGAGCAGTTCTTC
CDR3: CASSGGLADAYREQFF

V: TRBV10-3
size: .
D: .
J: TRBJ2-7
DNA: TGTGCCATCAGTCAGGGTTACGAGCAGTACTTC
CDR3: CAISQGYEQYF

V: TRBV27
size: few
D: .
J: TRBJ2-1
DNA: TGTGCCAGCAGGTACCAGGGCTGGGCCTACAATGAGCAGTTCTTC
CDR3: CASRYQGWAYNEQFF

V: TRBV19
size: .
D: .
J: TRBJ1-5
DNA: TGTGCCAGTAGTATGAGGGGGATCAATAGCAATCAGCCCCAGCATTTT
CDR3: CASSMRGINSNQPQHF

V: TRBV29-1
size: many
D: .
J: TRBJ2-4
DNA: TGCAGCGTTGATTCAACAGGGCATGGCATTCAGTACTTC
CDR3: CSVDSTGHGIQYF